These 14 T cell receptor beta chains were sequenced from one sample in a study of monozygotic twins with cystic fibrosis (dated by TCRdb to 2020 to 2023). Library prep was done by the immunoSEQ multiplex PCR assay. TCRdb mirrors the immuneACCESS table, restricted to in-frame sequences. Some clones are absent from its copies; in checked studies, under half trace to an unresolved V gene, and the reason for the others is unknown. The sample table contains 39,000 or so clones; only one count was recorded for 75% to 95% of them. The top ten clonotypes cover around 0.19% of the sample. Material: blood. All receptors come from a boy aged 2-9 years with cystic fibrosis.

CDR3 region: CASSLEVVGEKLFF. Written as DNA, the CDR3 is TGCGCCAGCAGCTTGGAGGTAGTCGGTGAAAAACTGTTTTTT. V and J are TRBV5-1 and TRBJ1-4, with D unresolved. Trimming removed 0 bases from V and 7 bases from J, with 10 bases in between. The length of the CDR3 is 14 residues. CDR1 SGHRS and CDR2 YFSETQ come from the germline V gene. Full variable domain (outside the CDR3, taken from reference TRBV5-1 and TRBJ1-4): KAGVTQTPRYLIKTRGQQVTLSCSPISGHRSVSWYQQTPGQGLQFLFEYFSETQRNKGNFPGRFSGRQFSNSRSEMNVSTLELGDSALYLCASSLEVVGEKLFFGSGTQLSVL.

The V and J genes are TRBV10-3 and TRBJ1-4, with TRBD1 identical over 9 bases. CDR1 ENHRY and CDR2 SYGVKD come from the germline V gene. CDR3 length equals 17 residues. V shed 4 bases and J 5 bases; nucleotides not matched to a gene: 11. CDR3 DNA sequence: TGTGCCATCAGTGTAAATTTGTATGGGACAGGGAATGAAAAACTGTTTTTT. Translating gives CAISVNLYGTGNEKLFF.

J is TRBJ1-6 and V is TRBV2; D call uncertain. The CDR3 consists of 13 residues. CDR1 SNHLY and CDR2 FYNNEI come from the germline V gene. Trimming removed 4 bases at V and 6 bases at J, with 7 bases between. CDR3 coding DNA: TGTGCCAGCAGTGGCGGGGTTAATTCACCCCTCCACTTT. Amino acid sequence: CASSGGVNSPLHF. The variable domain in full, completed from reference TRBV2 and TRBJ1-6, reads EPEVTQTPSHQVTQMGQEVILRCVPISNHLYFYWYRQILGQKVEFLVSFYNNEISEKSEIFDDQFSVERPDGSNFTLKIRSTKLEDSAMYFCASSGGVNSPLHFGNGTRLTVT.

This clone turned up a few times. The chain combines TRBV5-4 with TRBJ2-2; TRBD1 is a possible D gene (7 bases). Trimming cost V 4 bases and J 2 bases, with 12 bases left between them. CDR3 length: 15 amino acids. Germline V gene lookup returns CDR1 SGHNT and CDR2 YYREEE (reference sequence). Here the CDR3 reads CASSAGQTNTGELFF. The CDR3 DNA follows: TGTGCCAGCAGCGCGGGACAGACTAACACCGGGGAGCTGTTTTTT.

This chain links TRBV5-4 with TRBJ2-1, with 9 bases lining up with TRBD1. CDR3 length equals 13 residues. The trim removed 4 bases at V and 9 bases at J, leaving 5 bases unmatched. Germline values: CDR1 SGHNT, CDR2 YYREEE (reference sequence). CDR3 in amino acids: CASSLQGAGEQFF. The DNA for the CDR3 is TGTGCCAGCAGCCTACAGGGGGCGGGTGAGCAGTTCTTC.

The V gene is TRBV15, the J gene TRBJ2-6, with TRBD2 as a possible D gene (5 bases). The CDR3 consists of 15 residues. CDR1 LNHNV and CDR2 YYDKDF come from the germline V gene (reference sequence). The V and J ends lost 8 bases and 0 bases respectively, with 11 bases between them. The CDR3 region has the DNA TGTGCCACCGGACGGGGTGGCTCTGGGGCCAACGTCCTGACTTTC. It specifies CATGRGGSGANVLTF.

CDR3 loop: CASSKSDLRFEQYF. In nucleotides, the CDR3 is TGTGCCAGTAGTAAGTCAGATCTCCGCTTCGAGCAGTACTTC. This chain links TRBV19 with TRBJ2-7, with D hard to call. V was pared by 4 bases and J by 6 bases, with 16 bases between. The CDR3 is made up of 14 amino acids. Germline V gene data show CDR1 as LNHDA and CDR2 as SQIVND (reference sequence).

Comments on this clone: Compared with germline, one end of the junction differs, possibly owing to a read error. The chain recombines TRBV7-2 with TRBJ1-4; D gene unclear. The CDR3 sequence is 13 residues long. Germline V gene data show CDR1 as SGHTA and CDR2 as FQGNSA. The DNA for the CDR3 is TGCGCCAGCAGCTTTGTAGAGCGTGGAAAACTGTTTTTT. It is translated as CASSFVERGKLFF. Using reference TRBV7-2 and TRBJ1-4 for the parts outside the CDR3, the full variable domain is GAGVSQSPSNKVTEKGKDVELRCDPISGHTALYWYRQSLGQGLEFLIYFQGNSAPDKSGLPSDRFSAERTGGSVSTLTIQRTQQEDSAVYLCASSFVERGKLFFGSGTQLSVL.

J is TRBJ2-2 and V is TRBV7-8; D is unresolved. The CDR3 contains 14 residues. CDR1 and CDR2 from the germline V gene are SGHVS and FQNEAQ. The ends were cut back, 2 bases at V and 1 base at J, with 5 bases in the middle. DNA of the CDR3: TGTGCCAGCAGCTTAACAGAGAACACCGGGGAGCTGTTTTTT. The encoded protein is CASSLTENTGELFF.

CDR3 nucleotides: TGTGCCAGCAGCCAAGTAGGGGCTGGTCAGCCCCAGCATTTT. This gives the protein CASSQVGAGQPQHF. J is TRBJ1-5 and V is TRBV4-2; D perhaps matches TRBD1 (5 bases). The V end lost 1 base, the J end lost 6 bases, and 10 bases lay between the germline ends. CDR3 size: 14 residues. In germline, CDR1 is LGHNA, CDR2 YNFKEQ.

The chain is built from TRBV6-5 and TRBJ1-1; D is possibly TRBD1 (6 bases). Germline V gene lookup returns CDR1 MNHEY and CDR2 SVGAGI. The CDR3 contains 13 residues. V lost 6 bases and J lost 3, with 11 bases in between. CDR3 protein: CASSPQGYTEAFF. The CDR3 DNA follows: TGTGCCAGCAGCCCTCAGGGGTACACTGAAGCTTTCTTT.

The chain recombines TRBV2 with TRBJ1-5; no reliable D call. CDR3 length equals 15 residues. Germline V gives CDR1 SNHLY, CDR2 FYNNEI. Trimming took off 0 bases at V and 2 bases at J, with 8 bases between the two ends. CDR3 bases: TGTGCCAGCAGTGAAGCGCTTGGGGGCAATCAGCCCCAGCATTTT. This gives the protein CASSEALGGNQPQHF.

The genes are TRBV9 and TRBJ1-6; D is uncertain. The CDR3 runs 15 residues. Germline V gives CDR1 SGDLS, CDR2 YYNGEE. The V gene lost 2 bases and the J gene lost 7 bases, with 13 bases spanning the gap. As DNA, the CDR3 is TGTGCCAGCAGCGTTGACTTAAGAAGGAATTCACCCCTCCACTTT. Its translation: CASSVDLRRNSPLHF.

The chain links TRBV7-2 to TRBJ2-3; 8 nucleotides agree with TRBD2. Trimming removed 5 bases from V and 1 base from J; junction bases left unmatched: 14. The CDR3 runs 18 residues. Per germline, CDR1 SGHTA and CDR2 FQGNSA. Written as DNA, the CDR3 is TGTGCCAGCAGCCACTCGGTTTGGGCGGGGGGTCGCACAGATACGCAGTATTTT. Encoded protein: CASSHSVWAGGRTDTQYF.